The 18 T cell receptor beta chains listed next were all sequenced from one sample in a study of blood T cell repertoires in COVID-19. Produced via immunoSEQ multiplex PCR; TCRdb's table is partial and in-frame only. The sample yields some 200,000 clones, about 83% seen once. The sample taken for sequencing was peripheral blood. Receptors were obtained from a woman aged 25 to 39 with COVID-19, enrolled during active disease.

V is TRBV28 and J is TRBJ2-4, with 11 positions matching TRBD1. With V trimmed by 6 bases and J by 7 bases, 8 bases remained unmatched. In germline, CDR1 is MDHEN, CDR2 SYDVKM. The CDR3 sequence is 15 residues long. Written as DNA, the CDR3 is TGTGCCAGCAGCCGACTCAGGACAGGGGGCAACATTCAGTACTTC. This translates into CASSRLRTGGNIQYF. Drawing the rest from reference TRBV28 and TRBJ2-4, the complete variable domain is DVKVTQSSRYLVKRTGEKVFLECVQDMDHENMFWYRQDPGLGLRLIYFSYDVKMKEKGDIPEGYSVSREKKERFSLILESASTNQTSMYLCASSRLRTGGNIQYFGAGTRLSVL.

V and J are TRBV15 and TRBJ2-6, with no clear D. The V gene lost 0 bases and the J gene lost 4 bases, with 7 bases spanning the gap. The germline V gene encodes CDR1 LNHNV and CDR2 YYDKDF (reference sequence). This CDR3 region has 15 residues. CDR3 in amino acids: CATSRDPGGANVLTF. The CDR3 DNA is TGTGCCACCAGCAGAGATCCCGGGGGGGCCAACGTCCTGACTTTC.

V gene TRBV12-3 or TRBV12-4 combines with J gene TRBJ1-5; 9 bases line up with TRBD1. V lost 6 bases and J lost 15; bases outside the gene matches: 9. The CDR3 length is 12 residues. CDR3 protein: CASSPGTGRPHF. CDR3 bases: TGTGCCAGCAGCCCCGGGACAGGGCGTCCGCATTTT.

The chain carries TRBV9 and TRBJ2-7; the match to TRBD1 covers 12 bases. V trimming: 4 bases; J trimming: 5 bases; junction bases outside the gene matches: 10. Germline lookup yields CDR1 SGDLS and CDR2 YYNGEE. CDR3 length equals 16 residues. The CDR3 here is CASSSPGQGALDEQYF. The CDR3 DNA is TGTGCCAGCAGCTCACCGGGACAGGGGGCGCTGGACGAGCAGTACTTC.

The chain recombines TRBV9 with TRBJ2-1, with D possibly being TRBD2 (6 bases). Germline V lookup: CDR1 SGDLS, CDR2 YYNGEE. Trimming left V 3 bases short and J 1 base short, with 8 bases between. The CDR3 sequence is 14 residues long. The CDR3 DNA reads as TGTGCCAGCAGCGCGGGAGCATCCTACAATGAGCAGTTCTTC. Protein sequence: CASSAGASYNEQFF. Together with reference TRBV9 and TRBJ2-1, the CDR3 gives the full variable domain: DSGVTQTPKHLITATGQRVTLRCSPRSGDLSVYWYQQSLDQGLQFLIQYYNGEERAKGNILERFSAQQFPDLHSELNLSSLELGDSALYFCASSAGASYNEQFFGPGTRLTVL.

The DNA of the CDR3 is TGTGCCAGCAGTGGGGACAGCCGAGGCACTGAAGCTTTCTTT. It specifies CASSGDSRGTEAFF. The genes are TRBV27 and TRBJ1-1, with TRBD1 matching 7 bases. Germline V lookup: CDR1 MNHEY, CDR2 SMNVEV (reference sequence). The V gene end was trimmed by 5 bases and the J gene end by 4 bases; junction bases not matched to a gene: 7. This CDR3 has 14 residues.

V is TRBV6-5 and J is TRBJ1-1; 7 nucleotides agree with TRBD1. Germline V lookup: CDR1 MNHEY, CDR2 SVGAGI. The CDR3 contains 13 residues. V lost 6 bases and J lost 4; bases outside the gene matches: 5. The CDR3 DNA follows: TGTGCCAGCAGCACAGGGGTAGTCACTGAAGCTTTCTTT. Translated, it gives CASSTGVVTEAFF.

This rearrangement joins TRBV4-3 to TRBJ2-1, with a weak D call TRBD2 (5 bases). This CDR3 region has 14 residues. Germline V gives CDR1 LGHNA, CDR2 YSLEER. Trimming took off 1 base at V and 8 bases at J, with 12 bases between the two ends. The CDR3 spells CASSQVRSGDEQFF. The CDR3 DNA sequence: TGCGCCAGCAGCCAAGTTAGGTCCGGGGATGAGCAGTTCTTC.

This chain links TRBV10-3 with TRBJ2-5, with 8 nucleotides matching TRBD1. V trimming: 0 bases; J trimming: 3 bases; junction bases outside the gene matches: 3. The CDR3 totals 15 residues. Germline values: CDR1 ENHRY, CDR2 SYGVKD. The CDR3: CAISESRTGKETQYF. CDR3 sequence (DNA): TGTGCCATCAGTGAGTCAAGGACAGGGAAAGAGACCCAGTACTTC.

The gene calls are TRBV12-3 or TRBV12-4 and TRBJ1-2, with 7 bases lining up with TRBD1. After removal of 6 bases from V and 4 bases from J, the junction contained 5 bases not matched to a gene. The CDR3 runs 13 residues. CDR3 bases: TGTGCCAGCAGCCCGGACAGGAGCTATGGCTACACCTTC. Its translation is CASSPDRSYGYTF.

The gene calls are TRBV27 and TRBJ1-1; D gene uncertain. Trimming left V 7 bases short and J 1 base short, with 10 bases between. CDR3 size: 13 residues. In germline, CDR1 is MNHEY, CDR2 SMNVEV (reference sequence). As DNA, the CDR3 is TGTGCCAGCAACCTGAACTGGAACACTGAAGCTTTCTTT. Residues: CASNLNWNTEAFF.

The rearrangement joins TRBV20-1 to TRBJ2-7; no clear D. V was shortened by 0 bases and J by 6 bases, with 6 bases between the two germline ends. The CDR3 extends over 11 amino acids. Germline CDR1 DFQATT, CDR2 SNEGSKA (reference sequence). Here the CDR3 reads CSARDGFEQYF. The CDR3 nucleotides read TGCAGTGCTAGAGACGGTTTCGAGCAGTACTTC.

This sequence joins TRBV7-2 and TRBJ1-3, with 8 bases fitting TRBD1. The CDR3 spans 15 residues. Trimming removed 5 bases from V and 4 bases from J; junction bases left unmatched: 7. The germline gives CDR1 SGHTA, CDR2 FQGNSA. The CDR3 here is CASSLRGLNGNTIYF. Written as DNA, the CDR3 is TGTGCCAGCAGCCTCAGGGGGCTCAACGGAAACACCATATATTTT. Drawing the rest from reference TRBV7-2 and TRBJ1-3, the complete variable domain is GAGVSQSPSNKVTEKGKDVELRCDPISGHTALYWYRQSLGQGLEFLIYFQGNSAPDKSGLPSDRFSAERTGGSVSTLTIQRTQQEDSAVYLCASSLRGLNGNTIYFGEGSWLTVV.

V and J are TRBV18 and TRBJ2-1, with a weak D call TRBD1 (6 bases). Germline CDR1 KGHSH, CDR2 LQKENI. This CDR3 comprises 12 residues. V was shortened by 8 bases and J by 9 bases, with 14 bases between the two germline ends. The CDR3 DNA reads TGTGCCAGCGCATCAGGGGTCGGTGAGCAGTTCTTC. This codes for CASASGVGEQFF.

CDR3 sequence reads: CASSQGLALGGGETQYF. CDR3 sequence (DNA): TGTGCCAGCAGCCAAGGACTAGCCCTCGGAGGTGGAGAGACCCAGTACTTC. The chain couples TRBV7-2 to TRBJ2-5; 8 bases align to TRBD2. CDR1 and CDR2 from the germline V gene are SGHTA and FQGNSA. This CDR3 contains 17 residues. The V gene end was trimmed by 5 bases and the J gene end by 4 bases; junction bases not matched to a gene: 15.

This clone was seen once. The chain employs TRBV9 and TRBJ2-1; TRBD2 agrees at 9 bases. The CDR3 runs to 14 residues. Germline values: CDR1 SGDLS, CDR2 YYNGEE. V gave up 4 bases and J gave up 5 bases; unmatched junction bases: 4. The CDR3 spells CASSPSSGDNEQFF. The CDR3 DNA sequence: TGTGCCAGCAGCCCCTCTAGCGGGGACAATGAGCAGTTCTTC.

In its sample, this clone was seen a few times. The chain carries TRBV6-4 and TRBJ2-1; 9 nucleotides match TRBD1. Germline CDR1 is MRHNA and CDR2 is SNTAGT. Trimming cost V 7 bases and J 5 bases; bases outside gene matches: 6. The CDR3 has 14 residues. The CDR3 DNA follows: TGTGCCAGCAAACGGGACAGGGTTGACAATGAGCAGTTCTTC. Translated, it gives CASKRDRVDNEQFF.

This clone turned up a few times. The V gene is TRBV5-1, the J gene TRBJ1-1, with 7 nucleotides matching TRBD1. The junction had 7 bases not matched to a gene; V was cut back by 0 bases and J by 2 bases. The germline CDR1 and CDR2 sequences are SGHRS and YFSETQ. There are 16 residues in the CDR3. Here the CDR3 DNA reads TGCGCCAGCAGCTTGGCAGGGACAGATATCAACACTGAAGCTTTCTTT. Protein product: CASSLAGTDINTEAFF.